This TCR beta chain originates from a study of Ad26.COV2.S vaccination and SARS-CoV-2 variants. About the research overall: The study gave Ad26.COV2.S intramuscularly, once or twice 56 days apart. Study-level findings and limits: Reported post-vaccination CD8+ and CD4+ T cell responses to spike showed substantial breadth. Participants given vaccine showed non-spike TCR breadth similar to that of placebo recipients. There was a possibility that the TCR breadth and depth analyses underestimated total T cell responses.

CDR3 length equals 11 residues. V was pared by 4 bases and J by 7 bases, with 7 bases between. Germline V gives CDR1 SGHNT, CDR2 YENEEA. Regarding treatment: around 19 received Ad26.COV2.S at low or high dose, single or two shots; 5 received placebo; per-sample allocation not given. Repertoires come from day 63 after the first vaccine or placebo injection. Clones were read by immunoSEQ multiplex PCR, and TCRdb kept only the in-frame ones, dropping some. The sample contains a few hundred thousand clones, 80% to 95% of which appear only once. Concerning this clone: The antigen remains undetermined.

This receptor was taken from a person between 18 and 65 years old who received the Ad26.COV2.S COVID-19 vaccine or a placebo. Sequenced here: peripheral blood, sampled in a trial of Ad26.COV2.S vaccine versus placebo. The chain employs TRBV11-3 and TRBJ1-1; D unclear. The CDR3 bases are TGTGCCAGCAGCTATGGCGGTGAAGCTTTCTTT. Residues: CASSYGGEAFF.